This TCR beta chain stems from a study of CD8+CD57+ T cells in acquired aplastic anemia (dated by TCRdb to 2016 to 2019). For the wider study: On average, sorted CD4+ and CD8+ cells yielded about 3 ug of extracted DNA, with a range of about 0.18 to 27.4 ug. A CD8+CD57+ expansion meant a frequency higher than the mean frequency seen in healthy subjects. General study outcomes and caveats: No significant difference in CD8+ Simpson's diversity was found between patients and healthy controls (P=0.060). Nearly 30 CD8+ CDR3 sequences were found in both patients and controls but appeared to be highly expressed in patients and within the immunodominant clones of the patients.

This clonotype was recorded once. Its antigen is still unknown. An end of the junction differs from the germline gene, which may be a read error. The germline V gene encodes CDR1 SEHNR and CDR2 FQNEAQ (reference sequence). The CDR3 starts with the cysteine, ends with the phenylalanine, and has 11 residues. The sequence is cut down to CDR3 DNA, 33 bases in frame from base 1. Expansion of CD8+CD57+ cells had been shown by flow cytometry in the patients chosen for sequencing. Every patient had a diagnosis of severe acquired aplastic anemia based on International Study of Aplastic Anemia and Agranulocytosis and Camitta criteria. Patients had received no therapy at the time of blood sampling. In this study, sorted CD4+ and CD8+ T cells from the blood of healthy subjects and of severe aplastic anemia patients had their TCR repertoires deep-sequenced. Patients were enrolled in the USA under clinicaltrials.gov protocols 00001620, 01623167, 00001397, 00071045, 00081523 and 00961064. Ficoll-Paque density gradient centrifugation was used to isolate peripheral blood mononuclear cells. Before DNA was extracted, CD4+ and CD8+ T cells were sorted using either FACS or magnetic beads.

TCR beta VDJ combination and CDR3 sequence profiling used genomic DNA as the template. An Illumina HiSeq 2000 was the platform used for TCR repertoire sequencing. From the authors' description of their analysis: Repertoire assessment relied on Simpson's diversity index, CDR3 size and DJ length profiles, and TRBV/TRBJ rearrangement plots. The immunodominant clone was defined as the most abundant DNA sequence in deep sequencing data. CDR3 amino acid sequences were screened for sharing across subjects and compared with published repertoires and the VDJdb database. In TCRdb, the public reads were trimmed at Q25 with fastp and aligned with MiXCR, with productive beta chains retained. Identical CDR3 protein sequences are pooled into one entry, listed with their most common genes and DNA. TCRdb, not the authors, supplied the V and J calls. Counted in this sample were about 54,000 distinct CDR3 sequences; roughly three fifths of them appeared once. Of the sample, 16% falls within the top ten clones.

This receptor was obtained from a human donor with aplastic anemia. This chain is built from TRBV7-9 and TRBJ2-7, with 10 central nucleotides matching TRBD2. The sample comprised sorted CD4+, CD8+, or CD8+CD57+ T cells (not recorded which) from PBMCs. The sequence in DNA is TGTGCCAGCAGTTCCGGGACTAGCGAGAGATTC. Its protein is CASSSGTSERF.